This TCR beta chain was found in a study of blood T cell repertoires in COVID-19 (TCRdb year 2020). For the wider study: Samples covering the acute and convalescent phases of COVID-19 were provided by collaborators in the United States, Italy and Spain. The material from the prospective study consisted of cDNA or gDNA derived from T cells, B-cell-depleted T cells, or PBMCs. Deeply sampled blood TCRbeta repertoires from subjects exposed to, actively infected with, or recovered from COVID-19 were included in the dataset. A freely available public database, intended as a resource for researchers studying the immune response to SARS-CoV-2, is where the repertoires were released. The samples were drawn from two sources: the first 160 participants of the ongoing ImmuneRACE study, and over 1,000 subjects contributed by 6 global collaborators. The sample metadata nearly always contained a de-identified subject ID, COVID-19 status, age in years and sex. Where available, HLA class I and class II types were obtained from metadata supplied by the sample provider rather than from assay-based typing. Beyond this particular receptor, the publication reports: The quantity of clinical and demographic metadata differed by source and by participant and was supplied without curation.

For this clone: What this receptor recognizes is not known. No base-level quality is on record; no much larger clone is a single base apart. Other DNA sequences in this specimen translate into the identical CDR3.

TCRbeta CDR3 regions were amplified from genomic DNA using the immunoSEQ Assay, a bias-controlled multiplex PCR. For the original study's pipeline: The number of nucleated cells in each sample was estimated from the amplification of reference gene primers within the assay. To quantify the absolute abundance of each unique TCRbeta CDR3 rearrangement, sequence reads were collapsed and filtered. For each sample, productive Simpson clonality was calculated by taking the square root of Simpson's diversity index across productive rearrangements. Sourced from immuneACCESS, this table was stored by TCRdb with only in-frame sequences that have V and J called. A share of the clones is absent; for the studies checked, an unresolved V gene accounts for under half, and the remainder has no known explanation. That table supplies the V and J calls and clone size; D and trimming were determined from the DNA. Here the sample has roughly 120,000 clones; 90% to 95% occur a single time. The ten top clones hold around 2% of the sample.

The CDR3 holds 14 amino acids from the cysteine to the phenylalanine. Only the CDR3 portion is preserved as DNA: 42 bases, with reading frame beginning at the first base. Reading the germline V gene gives CDR1 SGHTA and CDR2 FQGNSA. V is cut back by 5 bases and J by 8 bases, with 6 bases in the junction unmatched. One collaborating source in Seattle enrolled patients while the patients were actively infected and followed the patients over time throughout the course of disease. The collaborating institutions used their own protocols to collect whole blood in K2EDTA tubes. For TCRbeta analysis, collaborator samples were shipped as frozen whole blood, as isolated PBMCs, or as DNA extracted from either sample type.

The chain is encoded by TRBV7-2 joined to TRBJ1-4, with TRBD1 identical over 9 junction bases. This TCR derives from a man between 45 and 60 years old with COVID-19, enrolled during active disease. Sequencing was carried out using peripheral blood. CDR3 protein: CASSQDRGNEKLFF. In nucleotide form, the sequence is TGTGCCAGCAGCCAGGACAGGGGAAACGAAAAACTGTTTTTT.